The T cell receptor beta chain described here comes from a study of cytomegalovirus exposure and HLA in healthy donors (dated by TCRdb to 2016 to 2017). About the full investigation: An earlier analysis of approximately 600 of the donors reported about 290 Gb of sequence data and some 100 million unique TCR beta sequences from 150 million to 200 million T cells. An early release covering about 600 HLA-typed donors comprised about 300 gigabases of sequencing data and approximately 85 million unique TCR sequences. Of the approximately 400 genotyped donors, roughly 80% were placed in the genetic ancestry cluster associated with self-reported Caucasian donors. The study aimed to test whether signatures of past pathogen exposure could be identified by cataloging public T cell receptors. The T cell repertoires of 666 subjects were profiled by immunosequencing and related to cytomegalovirus serostatus. Along with the roughly 700-subject first cohort, a separate validation cohort of over a hundred different subjects was used. High-throughput TCR immunosequencing, statistical association of individual TCRs with disease status, and machine learning were combined to predict cytomegalovirus infection status. A later analysis re-examined previously published TCR beta repertoires from over 500 donors and added high-resolution HLA genotyping to investigate patterns of TCR occurrence. Rather than using new phenotypic data, the later analysis identified candidate immune exposures from TCR beta sequences and from how often those sequences occurred across donors. To decide whether each TCR beta V gene segment behaved as functional or pseudogenic, an earlier analysis of fewer than 750 of the donors relied on high-throughput TCR beta sequencing. Alongside the repertoire data, information on donor age, sex, ethnicity and CMV serostatus was compiled. A later genetic analysis took genome-wide SNP genotypes for about 55% of the roughly 700 donors and used that subset as a discovery cohort. All discovery cohort repertoires had been generated on a single sequencing platform. HLA typing covered class I and class II loci at four-digit resolution. Typing coverage differed by locus: A, B, C, DRB1 and DQB1 were typed in roughly 629-630 donors, DQA1 in 522, DPA1 in around 580, and DPB1 in 472. Roughly five DR-DQ haplotypes were handled as single units for association and clustering because linkage in the cohort was strong. Among 300 to 500 genotyped donors of the cohort, an average of around 240,000 unique TCR beta nucleotide sequences was sequenced per donor, of which 15% to 20% were non-productive.

Sequences MGHRA (CDR1) and YSYEKL (CDR2) are obtained from the germline V gene. The junction shows trimming of 3 bases on V and 1 base on J, and the gene matches do not reach 9 bases of it. Its CDR3 holds 16 amino acids, cysteine through phenylalanine. The entry retains the CDR3 DNA only, 48 bases that are in frame from base 1. The library was prepared using the immunoSEQ multiplex PCR assay. A mixture of 60 forward primers for TCR Vbeta segments and 13 reverse primers for TCR Jbeta segments was used in the multiplex PCR. A multiplex PCR assay on genomic DNA amplified the CDR3 region of rearranged TCR beta genes. The amplified TCR beta libraries were sequenced on the Illumina HiSeq System as 87-base-pair reads. Per the original workflow: In a later analysis, roughly 80 million unique TCR beta chains were counted across the 500 to 700 repertoires, and roughly 10 million of these chains were shared by at least two donors. Raw reads were error-corrected and collapsed into unique sequences with a nearest-neighbor algorithm that merged closely related sequences to remove PCR and sequencing errors. V, D and J gene segments were assigned by aligning CDR3 sequences to IMGT reference sequences. For a sequence to be retained, a match of at least six nucleotides was required to both a V gene segment and a J gene segment. Rearrangements were called productive when the CDR3 lacked stop codons and stayed in frame with V and J; all others were non-productive. Following IMGT convention, CDR3 was defined as the stretch from the second conserved V-encoded cysteine up to the conserved J-encoded phenylalanine. The earlier analysis of more than 450 of the donors excluded sequences that lacked an unambiguous match to a single V gene segment. In an earlier analysis of 500 to 750 of the donors, V segments were called functional above 56.7% productive rearrangements and were called segregating when the between-donor standard deviation exceeded 5%. A statistical classification framework was built for diagnosing cytomegalovirus status from the catalog of TCR beta chain sequences. A later analysis assigned V and J genes by comparing TCR nucleotide sequences with IMGT/GENE-DB human TR gene sequences. In a later analysis, CDR3 sequences and most-parsimonious VDJ recombination scenarios were assigned using the TCRdist pipeline. In a later analysis, each TCR beta chain was defined by its CDR3 amino acid sequence together with its V-gene family, and reads lacking a unique V-gene family were excluded. As a way to deal with suspected cross-contamination and a sequencing artifact, a later analysis dropped roughly 620 nucleotide sequences that were highly shared and had low generation probability. A later analysis calculated a clonal expansion index for each public chain from normalized within-repertoire ranks of inferred template counts. In a later analysis, generation probabilities were computed using a VDJ recombination model fitted to out-of-frame rearrangements, and the results were checked against IGoR. In a later analysis, hypergeometric tests were used to score TCR-TCR, TCR-HLA and TCR-CMV co-occurrence, with a repertoire-size bias correction applied to TCR pairs. A later analysis estimated false discovery rates by permuting HLA or CMV assignments 20 times. A later analysis grouped co-occurring TCRs with DBSCAN, adding TCRdist sequence similarity when clustering within HLA-allele-positive subsets. Co-occurrence clustering excluded repertoires with fewer than 30,000 or more than 120,000 public chains, plus five with anomalous nucleotide sharing. The table was pulled from immuneACCESS by TCRdb, which kept in-frame rearrangements only. Such tables lose some clones; where checked, under half of the loss comes from unresolved V genes, and the rest has no known cause. V, J and clone size are those of that table, while D and trimming were read from the DNA. The sample table shows some 85,000 clones, and less than 85% are seen once. The ten most abundant clones make up 2.4% of the sample.

In total, 666 healthy bone marrow donors made up the cohort. At the time of sampling, all cohort members were nominally healthy, though unrecorded immune exposures were likely present. The donor was CMV seronegative and was included in the group of about 400 seronegative cohort members. A peripheral blood sample was collected from each donor, and TCR beta sequencing was performed on peripheral blood mononuclear cells. The Qiagen DNeasy Blood Extraction Kit was used to extract genomic DNA from the blood cell samples. For this clone: What antigen it recognizes has not been identified. No much larger clonotype is one base removed from it; base qualities were not supplied.

Broad study findings and their caveats: In a later analysis, several top co-occurrence clusters were reported to appear linked to parvovirus B19, influenza, CMV and Epstein-Barr virus. This cohort had only TCR beta chains sequenced, and the lack of alpha or paired-chain data limited which features could be detected. CMV serostatus was the only immune exposure information available for the cohort. Compared with the roughly 720-donor mean, donors in an Asian-associated ancestry cluster had fewer N-insertions in productive TCRs, according to a later genetic analysis. A later analysis found that most CMV-associated TCR beta chains appeared HLA-restricted, with HLA associations seemingly driven largely by CMV exposure. In a later analysis, HLA-associated TCR beta chains were found to be more clonally expanded and to have lower generation probabilities than equally common non-associated chains. Cytomegalovirus status was reported to be diagnosed by the classifier with high specificity and sensitivity in both the original and validation cohorts. An earlier analysis of 587 of the donors showed that most TCR beta V segments appeared in productive rearrangements either about 87% or about 30% of the time, which broadly matched IMGT annotations. Most TCR sequences were seen in very few donors, while some public TCRs were found in many individuals. Presence/absence analyses assumed roughly uniform sequencing depth across donors, an assumption that may not hold. In a later analysis, 16,951 TCR beta sequences were associated with specific HLA alleles at a false discovery rate of 0.05. A cluster of highly shared sequence variants was judged likely to be a technical artifact of the sequencing pipeline. Some IMGT-functional V segments, including TRBV6-2 and TRBV6-3, could not be distinguished by the 87-base-pair reads and were therefore excluded. A further reported finding was that TCR beta sequences accurately predicted the HLA-A and HLA-B alleles for most subjects in the first cohort. When HLA alleles, especially DR and DQ, strongly co-occurred, TCR associations were difficult to assign to individual alleles. Because counts were too low, roughly 16 rarely observed V segments, including chromosome 9 orphons, were excluded from the earlier analysis of several hundred of the donors. A later genetic analysis associated a missense DCLRE1C variant with V-gene and J-gene trimming of TCR beta chains, and an independent cohort replicated the association. Three of the identified cytomegalovirus-associated TCR beta chains were confirmed in vitro to be specific for cytomegalovirus antigens. Linkage disequilibrium might explain the correlated functional status among segregating V segments, but an unknown experimental factor could not be excluded. Because some donors lacked HLA typing at each locus, the association tests relied only on the typed subset. In a later analysis, TCR association rates were found to vary across HLA loci, with the most associated TCRs seen for DRB1 alleles and the fewest for HLA-C alleles. The study listed 164 TCR beta chains as associated with cytomegalovirus. The authors suggested that the approach could potentially be generalized to other disease states and immunological phenotypes.

The TCR sequence derives from a woman in her forties or fifties in good health and CMV-seronegative. Material: PBMCs. Recombination connected TRBV4-1 to TRBJ2-7, with 7 junctional bases fitting TRBD2. Here the CDR3 is given as CASSQGNREDSYEQYF. The nucleotide sequence is given as TGCGCCAGCAGCCAGGGAAACCGGGAGGATTCCTACGAGCAGTACTTC.